This paragraph reports one T cell receptor (beta chain). The antigen this receptor binds is unknown. Per-base quality was not reported, and no clone a single base away is much larger than it. The library relied on PCR. Sequencing took place on an Illumina MiSeq. TCRdb reworked the public reads: Q25 trimming with fastp, MiXCR clone assembly, productive beta chains retained. Merged by CDR3 protein, the rows form single entries marked with the most common genes and DNA. The sample records roughly 15,000 distinct CDR3 sequences, 32% of which are singletons. 1.6% of the sample goes to the ten largest clones. The CDR3 holds 17 amino acids from the cysteine to the phenylalanine. CDR3 DNA is the only sequence kept; it has 51 bases, read in frame from the first base. A distance of 20 bases separates the germline ends of V and J, which lose 3 bases and 2 bases respectively. CDR1 and CDR2, looked up from the germline V gene, are SGHTA and FQGNSA.

This sample was taken from a study of regulatory and conventional T cells in breast cancer (dated by TCRdb to 2014 to 2015). The origin of this receptor is a female donor in good health. The sequence is built from TRBV7-2 and TRBJ2-7; the D gene remains uncertain. Sequenced input: conventional T cells from blood. Here the CDR3 is given as CASSLLPVKGLTYEQYF. In nucleotides, the sequence is TGTGCCAGCAGCTTGTTACCGGTAAAGGGCCTGACCTACGAGCAGTACTTC.